Shown below are 27 T cell receptor beta chains from a single sample sequenced in a study of shared clonotypes between healthy human individuals. TCRdb keeps only in-frame clones here, not all; method: immunoSEQ multiplex PCR. The table lists fewer than 850,000 clones, roughly 88% of them singletons, with approximately 35% in the top ten. Sequencing input: memory CD8+ T cells from PBMCs. The subset was: CD45RO+ cells pooled with CCR7-negative TemRA cells. These receptors were obtained from a man between 18 and 29 years old in good health. Some clones in this sample may be carry-over from other donors' samples.

This clone was observed once. This sequence joins TRBV9 and TRBJ2-1, with D possibly being TRBD2 (5 bases). This CDR3 region has 16 residues. Germline values: CDR1 SGDLS, CDR2 YYNGEE. V lost 0 bases, J lost 7 bases, and 17 bases lay in between. Here the CDR3 reads CASSVGIEGRRNEQFF. Written as DNA, the CDR3 is TGTGCCAGCAGCGTAGGGATTGAGGGCAGGAGGAATGAGCAGTTCTTC.

The CDR3 loop reads CASSVGWRSSSYEQYF. The DNA of the CDR3 is TGTGCCAGCAGCGTAGGGTGGAGGTCCAGCTCCTACGAGCAGTACTTC. The V and J genes are TRBV9 and TRBJ2-5, with D tentatively TRBD2 (5 bases). Matching the DNA end better, TRBJ2-7 makes the J call doubtful. The length of the CDR3 is 16 residues. Germline V gene data show CDR1 as SGDLS and CDR2 as YYNGEE.

J is TRBJ2-1 and V is TRBV10-2, with D hard to call. V lost 2 bases and J lost 10, with 15 bases in between. The CDR3 extends over 14 amino acids. Germline V gene lookup returns CDR1 WSHSY and CDR2 SAAADI. The DNA for the CDR3 is TGCGCCAGCAGTGAGCCCTGGGGATTGAGGGAGCAGTTCTTC. It yields the protein CASSEPWGLREQFF.

V and J are TRBV7-9 and TRBJ1-1; possibly TRBD1 for D (5 bases). Between the trimmed V and J ends, which lost 1 base and 0 bases, there was a span of 15 bases. CDR3 length: 17 residues. CDR1 is SEHNR and CDR2 is FQNEAQ in the germline V gene (reference sequence). Here the CDR3 DNA reads TGTGCCAGCAGCTTAGAATTCGGGACGTTCTTGAACACTGAAGCTTTCTTT. This sequence encodes CASSLEFGTFLNTEAFF.

This chain connects TRBV6-4 to TRBJ2-1, with 10 bases identical to TRBD2. Germline V gives CDR1 MRHNA, CDR2 SNTAGT. The CDR3 sequence is 17 residues long. V trimming: 6 bases; J trimming: 6 bases; junction bases outside the gene matches: 14. CDR3 nucleotide sequence: TGTGCCAGCAGGAAAAGGGACGAGCGGGGGGGTTTCAATGAGCAGTTCTTC. Translated, it gives CASRKRDERGGFNEQFF.

V usage is TRBV4-3 and J usage is TRBJ2-4, with 8 bases matching TRBD2. The V segment lost 1 base and the J segment 3 bases; nucleotides outside the gene matches: 5. Germline values: CDR1 LGHNA, CDR2 YSLEER. CDR3 length equals 16 residues. The CDR3 DNA reads TGCGCCAGCAGCCAAGTACGGGAGGGGGGCAAAAACATTCAGTACTTC. Protein product: CASSQVREGGKNIQYF.

The genes are TRBV28 and TRBJ2-1, with 7 bases matching TRBD1. Losses at the gene ends were 5 bases for V and 6 bases for J; bases not matched to a gene: 7. Germline V gene data show CDR1 as MDHEN and CDR2 as SYDVKM. This CDR3 comprises 14 residues. The CDR3, as DNA: TGTGCCAGCAGTCACGCCCCAGGGGGCAATGAGCAGTTCTTC. Protein product: CASSHAPGGNEQFF. Drawing the rest from reference TRBV28 and TRBJ2-1, the complete variable domain is DVKVTQSSRYLVKRTGEKVFLECVQDMDHENMFWYRQDPGLGLRLIYFSYDVKMKEKGDIPEGYSVSREKKERFSLILESASTNQTSMYLCASSHAPGGNEQFFGPGTRLTVL.

This clone was seen only once. The chain uses TRBV7-9 and TRBJ2-1; the match to TRBD2 covers 8 bases. CDR1 is SEHNR and CDR2 is FQNEAQ in the germline V gene (reference sequence). V lost 8 bases to trimming and J lost 5 bases; unmatched junction nucleotides: 2. The CDR3 spans 12 residues. Written as DNA, the CDR3 is TGTGCCAGCGGACTAGCTGACAATGAGCAGTTCTTC. Protein product: CASGLADNEQFF.

The J gene is TRBJ2-2, the V gene TRBV29-1; a possible D gene is TRBD2 (5 bases). The CDR3 is made up of 13 amino acids. The V end was cut by 6 bases, the J end by 2 bases, with 10 bases between. Germline values: CDR1 SQVTM, CDR2 ANQGSEA. The CDR3 nucleotides are TGCAGCGTCAGACTACCCAACACCGGGGAGCTGTTTTTT. Its translation: CSVRLPNTGELFF.

The chain joins TRBV5-6 to TRBJ2-4; maybe TRBD1 (5 bases). V shed 1 base and J shed 0 bases, with 17 bases lying between them. Germline V lookup: CDR1 SGHDT, CDR2 YYEEEE. The CDR3 covers 18 residues. The CDR3 DNA follows: TGTGCCAGCAGCTTGCGACCCAGGGTCCAACTAGCCAAAAACATTCAGTACTTC. This encodes CASSLRPRVQLAKNIQYF. Complete variable domain (other parts from reference TRBV5-6 and TRBJ2-4): DAGVTQSPTHLIKTRGQQVTLRCSPKSGHDTVSWYQQALGQGPQFIFQYYEEEERQRGNFPDRFSGHQFPNYSSELNVNALLLGDSALYLCASSLRPRVQLAKNIQYFGAGTRLSVL.

The genes are TRBV29-1 and TRBJ2-3; D gene ambiguous. The V and J ends lost 4 bases and 0 bases respectively, with 11 bases between them. This CDR3 has 14 residues. Germline CDR1 SQVTM, CDR2 ANQGSEA. The CDR3, as DNA: TGCAGCGTTGTCGAGTGGGAAAGCACAGATACGCAGTATTTT. Translation gives CSVVEWESTDTQYF.

This chain connects TRBV11-2 to TRBJ2-7; D could derive from TRBD1 or TRBD2 (7 bases each). This CDR3 contains 14 residues. The germline V and J ends were trimmed by 5 bases and 3 bases, with 14 bases remaining between them. CDR1 and CDR2 (germline): SGHAT, FQNNGV. The CDR3 DNA reads TGTGCCAGCAGCCCAGGGGGGGGCCTCTACGAGCAGTACTTC. Its protein product is CASSPGGGLYEQYF. Filled out from reference TRBV11-2 and TRBJ2-7, the complete variable domain reads EAGVAQSPRYKIIEKRQSVAFWCNPISGHATLYWYQQILGQGPKLLIQFQNNGVVDDSQLPKDRFSAERLKGVDSTLKIQPAKLEDSAVYLCASSPGGGLYEQYFGPGTRLTVT.

The CDR3 bases are TGTGCCAGCAGCTCCTCCTTCGCGGAGGCCCTGGGGGAGCAGTACTTC. Translation: CASSSSFAEALGEQYF. The rearrangement uses TRBV7-9 and TRBJ2-7, with a tentative D call TRBD2 (5 bases). This CDR3 has 16 amino acids. V shed 4 bases and J shed 7 bases, with 23 bases lying between them. CDR1 is SEHNR, CDR2 FQNEAQ, per germline (reference sequence). The full variable domain, rest sourced from reference TRBV7-9 and TRBJ2-7, is DTGVSQNPRHKITKRGQNVTFRCDPISEHNRLYWYRQTLGQGPEFLTYFQNEAQLEKSRLLSDRFSAERPKGSFSTLEIQRTEQGDSAMYLCASSSSFAEALGEQYFGPGTRLTVT.

This CDR3 reads CAIGGALSGNTIYF. The CDR3 bases are TGTGCCATCGGGGGAGCCCTCTCTGGAAACACCATATATTTT. This chain joins TRBV10-3 and TRBJ1-3; perhaps TRBD1 as D (5 bases). This CDR3 region has 14 residues. Trimming took off 8 bases at V and 0 bases at J, with 11 bases between the two ends. CDR1 is ENHRY, CDR2 SYGVKD, per germline.

This clone was observed once. The rearrangement uses TRBV6-4 and TRBJ1-3; D call uncertain. The ends were cut back, 6 bases at V and 10 bases at J, with 16 bases in the middle. The CDR3 loop spans 13 amino acids. Germline CDR1 is MRHNA and CDR2 is SNTAGT. The CDR3 protein is CASRKAGNRTIYF. The CDR3 DNA sequence: TGTGCCAGCAGGAAGGCAGGCAATAGGACCATATATTTT.

This clone showed up just a few times. This chain uses TRBV7-8 with TRBJ1-1; D perhaps matches TRBD1 (6 bases). Trimming took 6 bases from V and 11 from J, leaving 16 bases between them. Looked up from germline, CDR1 is SGHVS and CDR2 is FQNEAQ. The CDR3 has 12 amino acids. CDR3 amino acids: CASRSLPGDAFF. The CDR3 DNA sequence: TGTGCCAGCAGGAGCTTGCCAGGGGATGCTTTCTTT.

The CDR3 DNA follows: TGCGCCAGCAGTGAGTCCGGGTATAGCAATCAGCCCCAGCATTTT. Amino acid sequence: CASSESGYSNQPQHF. The gene calls are TRBV10-2 and TRBJ1-5; no reliable D call. V lost 0 bases and J 0 bases, leaving 6 bases between the germline ends. CDR1 is WSHSY and CDR2 is SAAADI in the germline V gene. The CDR3 has 15 residues.

This chain connects TRBV29-1 to TRBJ2-7; TRBD2 might be the D (5 bases). Germline CDR1 is SQVTM and CDR2 is ANQGSEA. V lost 2 bases to trimming and J lost 0 bases, with 8 bases between them. CDR3 length equals 13 residues. The CDR3 DNA reads as TGCAGCGTTGAACGGAGGAACTCCTACGAGCAGTACTTC. Translation gives CSVERRNSYEQYF.

In regard to this clone: Other DNA sequences within the sample encode an identical CDR3. The chain uses TRBV5-1 and TRBJ2-2; 8 nucleotides align to TRBD2. The CDR3 runs to 16 residues. The V gene end was trimmed by 0 bases and the J gene end by 3 bases; junction bases not matched to a gene: 4. CDR1 is SGHRS, CDR2 YFSETQ, per germline. CDR3: CASSLGLAGYTGELFF. CDR3 nucleotides: TGCGCCAGCAGCTTGGGCCTAGCGGGTTACACCGGGGAGCTGTTTTTT.

The chain recombines TRBV7-9 with TRBJ2-7, with D possibly being TRBD2 (6 bases). The germline V gene has CDR1 SEHNR and CDR2 FQNEAQ (reference sequence). The V end lost 1 base, the J end lost 0 bases, and 13 bases lay between the germline ends. The CDR3 consists of 16 residues. CDR3 coding DNA: TGTGCCAGCAGCTTAGGGAGGGGTCAGTACTCCTACGAGCAGTACTTC. It encodes CASSLGRGQYSYEQYF.

J is TRBJ1-2 and V is TRBV25-1; D is uncertain. Per the germline V gene, CDR1 is MGHDK and CDR2 is SYGVNS. Between the trimmed V and J ends, which lost 3 bases and 0 bases, there was a span of 8 bases. The CDR3 is made up of 14 amino acids. CDR3 coding DNA: TGTGCCAGCAGTGATCACAGAACTAACTATGGCTACACCTTC. Translating gives CASSDHRTNYGYTF.

The rearrangement uses TRBV6-5 and TRBJ2-7; 8 bases are shared with TRBD2. The germline CDR1 and CDR2 sequences are MNHEY and SVGAGI. The CDR3 is 13 amino acids. The V segment lost 4 bases and the J segment 5 bases; nucleotides outside the gene matches: 4. CDR3 DNA sequence: TGTGCCAGCAGTTTGGTCGGGGGGGACGAGCAGTACTTC. Encoded protein: CASSLVGGDEQYF.

The chain carries TRBV5-6 and TRBJ2-3, with TRBD2 matching over 8 bases. This CDR3 has 16 residues. Germline lookup yields CDR1 SGHDT and CDR2 YYEEEE. J was trimmed by 4 bases and V by 1 base; bases with no gene match: 8. The DNA for the CDR3 is TGTGCCAGCAGCTTGCTTACGCGGGAGGCTTCAGATACGCAGTATTTT. Amino acid sequence: CASSLLTREASDTQYF.

V usage is TRBV2 and J usage is TRBJ2-7; TRBD1 matches at 8 bases. The length of the CDR3 is 16 residues. Germline V gives CDR1 SNHLY, CDR2 FYNNEI. V shed 6 bases and J 0 bases; nucleotides not matched to a gene: 10. CDR3 amino acids: CASSGTGLQSSYEQYF. Here the CDR3 DNA reads TGTGCCAGCAGCGGGACAGGCTTGCAGAGCTCCTACGAGCAGTACTTC. Full variable domain (rest looked up from reference TRBV2 and TRBJ2-7): EPEVTQTPSHQVTQMGQEVILRCVPISNHLYFYWYRQILGQKVEFLVSFYNNEISEKSEIFDDQFSVERPDGSNFTLKIRSTKLEDSAMYFCASSGTGLQSSYEQYFGPGTRLTVT.

This clone was counted ten times or more. The chain has TRBV5-1 and TRBJ1-1, with D perhaps TRBD1 (5 bases). Trimming removed 1 base from V and 4 bases from J, with 11 bases in between. CDR1 is SGHRS and CDR2 is YFSETQ in the germline V gene. The CDR3 consists of 14 residues. This CDR3 reads CASSLYLGGTEAFF. The CDR3 DNA reads TGCGCCAGCAGCTTGTATTTGGGGGGCACTGAAGCTTTCTTT.

The chain combines TRBV14 with TRBJ1-4; possible D gene TRBD1, 5 bases. The CDR3 extends over 14 amino acids. Germline V gene lookup returns CDR1 SGHDN and CDR2 FVKESK. Trimming took off 4 bases at V and 8 bases at J, with 14 bases between the two ends. CDR3 residues: CASSRGRAREKLFF. The DNA for the CDR3 is TGTGCCAGCAGCCGGGGCAGGGCAAGAGAAAAACTGTTTTTT.

This chain links TRBV5-6 with TRBJ2-7, with TRBD1 matching over 7 bases. Germline V gives CDR1 SGHDT, CDR2 YYEEEE. The CDR3 sequence is 14 residues long. Unmatched junction bases numbered 6, after V lost 2 bases and J lost 4 bases. Written as DNA, the CDR3 is TGTGCCAGCAGCTTCCGGACAGGCGGGTACGAGCAGTACTTC. Encoded protein: CASSFRTGGYEQYF.